This T cell receptor beta chain appears in the sequencing data of a study of CXCR3-negative and CXCR3-positive naive CD8 T cells (dated by TCRdb to about 2019). About the study as a whole: About 135 million TRB reads were obtained in total, roughly 1.5 +/- 0.3 million reads per library. Diversity and physicochemical repertoire analyses were performed on around 10 donors pooled from two independent experiments. For the TRBV-TRBJ cluster analysis, the naive subsets came from about five donors, while the memory cells came from 3 donors. The research as a whole found: TRB CDR3s from CXCR3-positive naive cells showed higher hydrophobicity (lower Kidera factor 4), lower energy, and higher strength and volume indices than CXCR3-negative naive cells. Similar TRBV-TRBJ usage was shown by naive CXCR3-negative and CXCR3-positive cells from the same donor, whereas distinct patterns were shown by memory cells. Surface CD5, linked to self-reactivity in mice, was comparable between naive subsets; TCR interaction strength was therefore also inferred from TRB CDR3 physicochemical properties. Freshly isolated PBMCs were used for most assays because CXCR3 expression partially decreased after cryopreservation. Comparably high repertoire diversity was found in both naive subsets, whereas much lower repertoire diversity was found in memory CD8+ T cells.

The sample was run on a NextSeq 550. The Human TCR Profiling Kit (MiLaboratory) was used to make UMI-labeled 5' RACE TRB cDNA libraries. cDNA synthesis used the entire amount of extracted RNA, and PCR amplification then used the entire amount of cDNA produced. Libraries were prepared in parallel with an identical number of PCR cycles. On the study's bioinformatics: About 48,000 +/- 9,800 unique UMI-labeled TRB cDNA molecules per library were extracted with MIGEC and MiXCR, with at least two reads per UMI required. An average of roughly 40,000 +/- 10,000 functional in-frame TRB CDR3 nucleotide clonotypes without stop codons was found per library. After each sample was downsampled to 5000 UMI-labeled TRB molecules, VDJtools was used to calculate diversity metrics such as normalized Shannon-Wiener and Chao1. For the central five CDR3 residues, VDJtools calculated physicochemical properties weighted by clonotype size, namely interaction energy, strength, volume and Kidera factor 4. TCRdb reprocessed the reads and lists each CDR3 protein sequence as a single entry, with no DNA. It is TCRdb's table, rather than the study itself, that gives the V and J calls and clone size. The sample table on file contains 7,500 to 8,500 distinct CDR3 sequences. The top ten constitute 1.5% to 2% of the sample.

Each CD8+ T cell subset was flow-sorted in triplicate, with about 320,000 cells per subset placed directly into RLT lysis buffer. To exclude memory contaminants, naive CD8+ T cells were stringently defined as CD45RO-CCR7+CD27+CD95-. Peripheral blood mononuclear cells were isolated from buffy coats using standard density gradient centrifugation. A FACSAria III was used to flow-sort naive CXCR3-negative and CXCR3-positive CD8+ T cells. An RNeasy Mini Kit was used to extract total RNA from the sorted cells. The germline V gene (reference sequence) gives CDR1 as WNHNN and CDR2 as SYGVQD. Counted from cysteine to phenylalanine, this CDR3 has 14 amino acids. The DNA is not on file. Worth noting for this clonotype: Its antigen remains undetermined.

Recombination joined TRBV10-1 with TRBJ2-7; absent DNA, TCRdb's TRBD1 call cannot be checked. Material: naive CXCR3+ CD8+ T cells from blood. What this sample's cell subset or site label stands for: CD45RO-CCR7+CD27+CD95- naive CD8+ T cells expressing CXCR3 (TNR3+). This TCR was recovered from a human donor in good health. Some clones in this sample may be carry-over from other donors' samples. The CDR3 region: CASSESRDSYEQYF.